Below, one T cell receptor beta chain is given with its context. These data come from a study of CD8 T cells in Susac syndrome. When the RNA was reverse transcribed, random hexamers were used with an input of roughly 0.45 to 1 ug. TCRdb ran MiXCR on the immunoSEQ multiplex PCR reads and lists one entry per CDR3 protein. The sample lists approximately 220,000 distinct CDR3 sequences; around 93% were seen once. The V gene end was trimmed by 6 bases and the J gene end by 6 bases; junction bases not matched to a gene: 11. This CDR3 is built from 15 residues. The multiple sclerosis controls were treatment-naive patients affected by stable or active relapsing-remitting disease. Purification of the CD8+ and CD4+ T cells relied on negative isolation, and TEMRA cells underwent FACS enrichment.

This rearrangement joins TRBV12-3 or TRBV12-4 to TRBJ2-1, with 7 bases matching TRBD2. The source of this sequence is a human donor with multiple sclerosis. Sequencing was done on a sample of CD4+ T cells from PBMCs. CDR3 loop: CASSPPSGPINEQFF. The CDR3 region has the DNA TGTGCCAGCAGCCCTCCTAGCGGACCTATCAATGAGCAGTTCTTC.